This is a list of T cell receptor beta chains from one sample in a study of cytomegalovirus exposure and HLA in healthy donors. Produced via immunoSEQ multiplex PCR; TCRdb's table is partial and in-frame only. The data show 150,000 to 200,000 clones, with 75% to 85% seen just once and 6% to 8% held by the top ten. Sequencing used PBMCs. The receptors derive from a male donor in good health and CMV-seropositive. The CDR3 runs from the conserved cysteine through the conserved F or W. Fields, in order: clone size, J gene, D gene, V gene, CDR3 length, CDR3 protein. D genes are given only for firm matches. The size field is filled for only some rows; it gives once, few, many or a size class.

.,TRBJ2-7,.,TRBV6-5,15,CASSYPTGSTYEQYF
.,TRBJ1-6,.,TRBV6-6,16,CASRPTTARYNSPLHF
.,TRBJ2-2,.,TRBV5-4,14,CASGPSNQPGELFF
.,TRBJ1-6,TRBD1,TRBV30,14,CAWSGTGGNSPLHF
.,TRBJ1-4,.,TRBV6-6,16,CASSLYPLSGREKLFF
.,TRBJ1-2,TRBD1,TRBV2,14,CASSGGQVGSGYTF
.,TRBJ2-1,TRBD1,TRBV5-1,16,CASSWDTGVSYNEQFF
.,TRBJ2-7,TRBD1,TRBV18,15,CASSPGQGTTHEQYF
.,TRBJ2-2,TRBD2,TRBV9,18,CASSVGRLAGGYTGELFF
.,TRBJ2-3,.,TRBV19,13,CASSPPGLNTQYF
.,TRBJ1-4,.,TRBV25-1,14,CASTAGATNEKLFF
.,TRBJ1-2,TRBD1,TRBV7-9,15,CASSSTGEWFFGYTF
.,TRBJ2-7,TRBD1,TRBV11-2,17,CASSLVSLDRGHGEQYF
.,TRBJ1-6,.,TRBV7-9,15,CASSLGQGSNSPLHF
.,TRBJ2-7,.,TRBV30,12,CASSRTEYEQYF
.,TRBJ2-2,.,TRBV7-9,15,CASSLKGDGTGELFF
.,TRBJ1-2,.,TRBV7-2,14,CASSQDTGFYGYTF
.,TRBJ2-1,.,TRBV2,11,CASSTAGEQFF
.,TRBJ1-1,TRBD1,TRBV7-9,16,CSSSFSGGIGNTEAFF
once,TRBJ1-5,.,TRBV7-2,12,CASSFSGQPQHF
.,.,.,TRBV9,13,CASSVRDFYEQYF
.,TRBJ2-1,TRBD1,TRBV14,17,CASSQPQYRGKYNEQFF
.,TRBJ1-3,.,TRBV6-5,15,CASSYDKRTGNTIYF
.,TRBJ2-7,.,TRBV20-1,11,CSAIKGVEQYF
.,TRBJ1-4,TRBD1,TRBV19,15,CASSRTGGLNEKLFF
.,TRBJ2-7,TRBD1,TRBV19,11,CASSTGGEQYF